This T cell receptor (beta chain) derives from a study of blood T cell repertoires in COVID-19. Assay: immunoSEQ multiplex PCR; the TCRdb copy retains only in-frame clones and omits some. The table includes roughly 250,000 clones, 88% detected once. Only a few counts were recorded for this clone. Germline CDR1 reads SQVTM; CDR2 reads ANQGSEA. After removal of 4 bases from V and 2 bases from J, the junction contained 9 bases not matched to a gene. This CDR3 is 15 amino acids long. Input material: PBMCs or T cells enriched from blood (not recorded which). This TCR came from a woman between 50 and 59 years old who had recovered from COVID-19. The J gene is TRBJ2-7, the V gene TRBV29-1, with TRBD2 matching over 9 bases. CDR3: CSVVQMSSGTYEQYF. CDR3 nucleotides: TGCAGCGTTGTTCAAATGTCTAGCGGGACCTACGAGCAGTACTTC.